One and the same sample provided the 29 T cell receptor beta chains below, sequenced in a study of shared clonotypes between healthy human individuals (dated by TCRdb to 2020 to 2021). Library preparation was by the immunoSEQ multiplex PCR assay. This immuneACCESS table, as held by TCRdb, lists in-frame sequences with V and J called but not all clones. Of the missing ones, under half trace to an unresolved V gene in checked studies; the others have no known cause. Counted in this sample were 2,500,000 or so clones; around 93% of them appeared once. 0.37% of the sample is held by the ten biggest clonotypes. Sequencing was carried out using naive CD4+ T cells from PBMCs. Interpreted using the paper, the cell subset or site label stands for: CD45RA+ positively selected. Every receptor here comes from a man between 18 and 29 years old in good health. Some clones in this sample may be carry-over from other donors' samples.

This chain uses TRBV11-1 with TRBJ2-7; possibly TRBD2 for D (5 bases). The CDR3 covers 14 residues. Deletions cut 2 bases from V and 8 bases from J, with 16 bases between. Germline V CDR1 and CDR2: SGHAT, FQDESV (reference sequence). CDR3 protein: CASSLTSGDLKQYF. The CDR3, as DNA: TGTGCCAGCAGCTTAACCTCCGGGGATTTGAAGCAGTACTTC. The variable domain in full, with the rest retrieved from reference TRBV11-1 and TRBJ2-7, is EAEVAQSPRYKITEKSQAVAFWCDPISGHATLYWYRQILGQGPELLVQFQDESVVDDSQLPKDRFSAERLKGVDSTLKIQPAELGDSAMYLCASSLTSGDLKQYFGPGTRLTVT.

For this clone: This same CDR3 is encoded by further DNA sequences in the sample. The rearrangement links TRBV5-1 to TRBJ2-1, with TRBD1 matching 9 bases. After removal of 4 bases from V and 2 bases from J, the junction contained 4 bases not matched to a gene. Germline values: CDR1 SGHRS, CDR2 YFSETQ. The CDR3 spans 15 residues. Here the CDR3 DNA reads TGCGCCAGCAGCCCCGGACAGGGGACCTACAATGAGCAGTTCTTC. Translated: CASSPGQGTYNEQFF.

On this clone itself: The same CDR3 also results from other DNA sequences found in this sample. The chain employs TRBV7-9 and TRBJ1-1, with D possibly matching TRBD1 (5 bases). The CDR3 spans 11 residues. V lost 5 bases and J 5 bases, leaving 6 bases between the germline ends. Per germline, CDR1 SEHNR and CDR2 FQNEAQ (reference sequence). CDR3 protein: CASSRGTEAFF. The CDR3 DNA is TGTGCCAGCAGCAGGGGTACTGAAGCTTTCTTT.

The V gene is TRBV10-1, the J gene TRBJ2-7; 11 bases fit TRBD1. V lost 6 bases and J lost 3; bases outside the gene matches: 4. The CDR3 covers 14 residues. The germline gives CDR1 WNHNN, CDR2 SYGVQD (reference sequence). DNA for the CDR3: TGCGCCAGCAGCGCGGGACAGGGGGGCTACGAGCAGTACTTC. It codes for CASSAGQGGYEQYF.

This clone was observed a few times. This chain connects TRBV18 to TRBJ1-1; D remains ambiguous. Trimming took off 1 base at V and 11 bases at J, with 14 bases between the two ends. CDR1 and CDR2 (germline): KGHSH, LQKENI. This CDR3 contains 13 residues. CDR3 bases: TGTGCCAGCTCACCACTTAAGGACCTAGAGGCTTTCTTT. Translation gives CASSPLKDLEAFF.

CDR3 coding DNA: TGTGCCAGCAGCCGAGACGGAGCTGAAGCTTTCTTT. Residues: CASSRDGAEAFF. The chain is built from TRBV5-4 and TRBJ1-1; no clear D. V lost 4 bases and J 6 bases, leaving 10 bases between the germline ends. CDR1 is SGHNT, CDR2 YYREEE, per germline (reference sequence). This CDR3 has 12 residues.

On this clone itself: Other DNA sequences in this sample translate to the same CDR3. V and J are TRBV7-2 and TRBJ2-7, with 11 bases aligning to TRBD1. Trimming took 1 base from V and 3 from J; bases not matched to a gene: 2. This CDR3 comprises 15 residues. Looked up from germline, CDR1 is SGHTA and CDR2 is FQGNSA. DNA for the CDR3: TGTGCCAGCAGCTTAGTAGGGACAGGGGGCTACGAGCAGTACTTC. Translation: CASSLVGTGGYEQYF.

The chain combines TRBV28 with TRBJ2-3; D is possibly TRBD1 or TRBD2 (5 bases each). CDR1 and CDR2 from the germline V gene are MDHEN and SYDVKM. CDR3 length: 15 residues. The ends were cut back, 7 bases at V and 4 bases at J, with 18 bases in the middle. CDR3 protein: CASIGAQAGADTQYF. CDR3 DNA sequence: TGTGCCAGCATCGGGGCGCAGGCGGGCGCAGATACGCAGTATTTT. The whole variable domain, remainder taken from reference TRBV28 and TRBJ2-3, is DVKVTQSSRYLVKRTGEKVFLECVQDMDHENMFWYRQDPGLGLRLIYFSYDVKMKEKGDIPEGYSVSREKKERFSLILESASTNQTSMYLCASIGAQAGADTQYFGPGTRLTVL.

CDR3 DNA sequence: TGTGCCAGCAGTTCCGCCGCCTCCTACGAGCAGTACTTC. Its translation is CASSSAASYEQYF. The rearrangement links TRBV28 to TRBJ2-7, with D hard to call. The V gene's germline CDR1 is MDHEN and CDR2 SYDVKM. V was cut by 4 bases and J by 0 bases, with 7 bases left in between. CDR3 length equals 13 residues. The whole variable domain, remainder taken from reference TRBV28 and TRBJ2-7, is DVKVTQSSRYLVKRTGEKVFLECVQDMDHENMFWYRQDPGLGLRLIYFSYDVKMKEKGDIPEGYSVSREKKERFSLILESASTNQTSMYLCASSSAASYEQYFGPGTRLTVT.

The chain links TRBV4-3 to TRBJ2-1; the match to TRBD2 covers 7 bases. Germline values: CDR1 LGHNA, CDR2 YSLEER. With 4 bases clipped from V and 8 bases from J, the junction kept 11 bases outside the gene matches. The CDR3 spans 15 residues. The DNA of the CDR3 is TGCGCCAGCAGCCGAACTCGGACTAGTTCCGATGAGCAGTTCTTC. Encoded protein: CASSRTRTSSDEQFF.

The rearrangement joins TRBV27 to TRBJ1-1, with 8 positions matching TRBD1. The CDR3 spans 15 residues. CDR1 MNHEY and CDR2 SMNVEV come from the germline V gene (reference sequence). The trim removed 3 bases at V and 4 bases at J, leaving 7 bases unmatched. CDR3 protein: CASSLRAGGATEAFF. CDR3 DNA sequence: TGTGCCAGCAGTTTGAGGGCAGGGGGCGCCACTGAAGCTTTCTTT.

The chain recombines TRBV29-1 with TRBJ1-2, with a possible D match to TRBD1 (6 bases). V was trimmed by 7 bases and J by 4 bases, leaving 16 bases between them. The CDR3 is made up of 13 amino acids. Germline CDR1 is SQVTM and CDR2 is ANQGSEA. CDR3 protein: CSASDRLLYGYTF. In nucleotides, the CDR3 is TGCAGCGCCTCAGACAGGCTTCTCTATGGCTACACCTTC.

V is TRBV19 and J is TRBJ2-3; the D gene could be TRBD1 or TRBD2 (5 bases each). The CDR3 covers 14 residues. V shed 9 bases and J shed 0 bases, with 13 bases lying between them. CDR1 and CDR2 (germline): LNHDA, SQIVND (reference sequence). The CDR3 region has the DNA TGTGCCAGCCCCTCGGGACGCAGCACAGATACGCAGTATTTT. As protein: CASPSGRSTDTQYF.

This CDR3 reads CASSLLRQGVGELFF. The DNA of the CDR3 is TGCGCCAGCAGCCTCCTACGACAGGGTGTTGGGGAGCTGTTTTTT. This rearrangement joins TRBV4-1 to TRBJ2-2; 7 bases are a match to TRBD1. The V and J ends lost 4 bases and 8 bases, in that order; junction bases with no gene match: 10. The germline gives CDR1 MGHRA, CDR2 YSYEKL. This CDR3 has 15 residues.

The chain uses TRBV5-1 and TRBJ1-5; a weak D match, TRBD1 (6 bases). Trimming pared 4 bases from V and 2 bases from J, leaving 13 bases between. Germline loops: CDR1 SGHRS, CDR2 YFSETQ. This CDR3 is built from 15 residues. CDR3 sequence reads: CASSLGGIGNQPQHF. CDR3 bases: TGCGCCAGCAGCCTAGGGGGGATAGGCAATCAGCCCCAGCATTTT.

The CDR3, as DNA: TGCGCCAGCAGCACCTCGGCCGGCGGACAGGGAGACTATGGCTACACCTTC. Translating gives CASSTSAGGQGDYGYTF. This rearrangement joins TRBV5-1 to TRBJ1-2, with 8 bases lining up with TRBD1. Germline CDR1 SGHRS, CDR2 YFSETQ. The trim removed 4 bases at V and 3 bases at J, leaving 14 bases unmatched. This CDR3 region has 17 residues. The full variable domain, in which reference TRBV5-1 and TRBJ1-2 provide the parts outside the CDR3, is KAGVTQTPRYLIKTRGQQVTLSCSPISGHRSVSWYQQTPGQGLQFLFEYFSETQRNKGNFPGRFSGRQFSNSRSEMNVSTLELGDSALYLCASSTSAGGQGDYGYTFGSGTRLTVV.

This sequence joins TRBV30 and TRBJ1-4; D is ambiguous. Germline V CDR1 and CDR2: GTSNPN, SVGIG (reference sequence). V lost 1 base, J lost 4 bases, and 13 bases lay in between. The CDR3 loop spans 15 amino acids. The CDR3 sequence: CAWSGGGDLNEKLFF. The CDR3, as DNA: TGTGCCTGGAGTGGTGGAGGAGACCTTAATGAAAAACTGTTTTTT. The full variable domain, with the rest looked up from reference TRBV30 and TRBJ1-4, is SQTIHQWPATLVQPVGSPLSLECTVEGTSNPNLYWYRQAAGRGLQLLFYSVGIGQISSEVPQNLSASRPQDRQFILSSKKLLLSDSGFYLCAWSGGGDLNEKLFFGSGTQLSVL.

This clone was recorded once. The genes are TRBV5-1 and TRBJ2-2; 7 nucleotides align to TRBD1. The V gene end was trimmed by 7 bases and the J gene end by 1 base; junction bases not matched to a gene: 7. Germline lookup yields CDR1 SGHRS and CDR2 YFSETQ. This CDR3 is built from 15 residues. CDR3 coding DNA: TGCGCCAGCCGAAACTGGGACAGGAACACCGGGGAGCTGTTTTTT. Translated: CASRNWDRNTGELFF. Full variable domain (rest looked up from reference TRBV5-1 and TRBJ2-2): KAGVTQTPRYLIKTRGQQVTLSCSPISGHRSVSWYQQTPGQGLQFLFEYFSETQRNKGNFPGRFSGRQFSNSRSEMNVSTLELGDSALYLCASRNWDRNTGELFFGEGSRLTVL.

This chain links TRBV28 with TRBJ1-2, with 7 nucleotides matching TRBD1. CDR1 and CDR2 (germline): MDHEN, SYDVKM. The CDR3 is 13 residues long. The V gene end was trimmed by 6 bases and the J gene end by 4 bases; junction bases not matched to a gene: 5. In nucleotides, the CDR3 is TGTGCCAGCAGCGGGGACAGCCGCTATGGCTACACCTTC. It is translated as CASSGDSRYGYTF.

CDR3 in amino acids: CASSLGSFSGNTIYF. CDR3 coding DNA: TGCGCCAGCAGCTTGGGTTCCTTCTCTGGAAACACCATATATTTT. This chain links TRBV5-1 with TRBJ1-3; D is undetermined. The CDR3 has 15 amino acids. CDR1 and CDR2 (germline): SGHRS, YFSETQ. Trimming took 0 bases from V and 0 from J, leaving 7 bases between them.

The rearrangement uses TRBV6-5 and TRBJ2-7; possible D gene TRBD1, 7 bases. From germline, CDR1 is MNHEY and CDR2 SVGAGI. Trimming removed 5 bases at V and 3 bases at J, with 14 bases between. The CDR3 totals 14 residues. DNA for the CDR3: TGTGCCAGCAGTCAGGCGGGACAGTACTACGAGCAGTACTTC. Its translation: CASSQAGQYYEQYF.

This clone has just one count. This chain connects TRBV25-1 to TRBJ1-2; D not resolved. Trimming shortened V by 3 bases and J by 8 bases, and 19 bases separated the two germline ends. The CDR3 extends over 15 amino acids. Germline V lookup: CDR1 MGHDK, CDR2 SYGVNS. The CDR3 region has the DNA TGTGCCAGCAGTGACAGGATATCCCTTCCGAGCGGCTACACCTTC. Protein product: CASSDRISLPSGYTF.

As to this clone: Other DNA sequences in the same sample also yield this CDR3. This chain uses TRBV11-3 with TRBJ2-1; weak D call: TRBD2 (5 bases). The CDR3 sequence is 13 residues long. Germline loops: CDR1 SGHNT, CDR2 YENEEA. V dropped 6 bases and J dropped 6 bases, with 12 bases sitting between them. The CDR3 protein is CASSLEGRNEQFF. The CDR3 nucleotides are TGTGCCAGCAGTCTTGAGGGTCGCAATGAGCAGTTCTTC. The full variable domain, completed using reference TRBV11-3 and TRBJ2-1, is EAGVVQSPRYKIIEKKQPVAFWCNPISGHNTLYWYLQNLGQGPELLIRYENEEAVDDSQLPKDRFSAERLKGVDSTLKIQPAELGDSAVYLCASSLEGRNEQFFGPGTRLTVL.

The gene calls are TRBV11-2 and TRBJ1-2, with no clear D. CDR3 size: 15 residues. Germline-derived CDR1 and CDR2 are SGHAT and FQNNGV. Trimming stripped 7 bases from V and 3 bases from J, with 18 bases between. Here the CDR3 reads CASTPLGRKDYGYTF. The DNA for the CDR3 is TGTGCCAGCACCCCTCTCGGGCGGAAGGACTATGGCTACACCTTC.

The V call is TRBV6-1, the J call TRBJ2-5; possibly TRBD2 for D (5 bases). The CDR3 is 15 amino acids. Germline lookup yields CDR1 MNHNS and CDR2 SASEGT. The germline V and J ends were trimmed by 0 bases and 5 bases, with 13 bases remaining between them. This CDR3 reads CASSEALGVGETQYF. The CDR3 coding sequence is TGTGCCAGCAGTGAAGCTTTGGGAGTGGGGGAGACCCAGTACTTC.

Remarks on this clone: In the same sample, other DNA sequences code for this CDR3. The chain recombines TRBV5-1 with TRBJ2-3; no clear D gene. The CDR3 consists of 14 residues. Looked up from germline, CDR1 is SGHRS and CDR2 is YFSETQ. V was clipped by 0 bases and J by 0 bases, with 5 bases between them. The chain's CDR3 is CASSLESSTDTQYF. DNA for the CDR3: TGCGCCAGCAGCTTGGAATCTAGCACAGATACGCAGTATTTT.

Written as DNA, the CDR3 is TGTGCCACTCGGGACATCACAGATACGCAGTATTTT. Protein: CATRDITDTQYF. The chain has TRBV10-3 and TRBJ2-3; D possibly corresponds to TRBD1 (6 bases). The germline V gene encodes CDR1 ENHRY and CDR2 SYGVKD. V shed 10 bases and J shed 2 bases, with 10 bases lying between them. The CDR3 contains 12 residues.

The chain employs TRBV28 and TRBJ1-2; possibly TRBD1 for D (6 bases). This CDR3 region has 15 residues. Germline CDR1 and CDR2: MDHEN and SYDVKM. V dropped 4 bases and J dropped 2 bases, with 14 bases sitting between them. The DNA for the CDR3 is TGTGCCAGCAGTTCCATGGGGACATCCAACTATGGCTACACCTTC. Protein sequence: CASSSMGTSNYGYTF.

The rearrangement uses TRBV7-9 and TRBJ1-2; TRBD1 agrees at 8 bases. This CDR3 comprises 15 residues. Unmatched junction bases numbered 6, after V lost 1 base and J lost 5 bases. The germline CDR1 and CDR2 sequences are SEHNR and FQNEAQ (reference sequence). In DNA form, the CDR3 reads TGTGCCAGCAGCTTAGAGGCAGGGGGCGGTTATGGCTACACCTTC. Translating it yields CASSLEAGGGYGYTF.